A single T cell receptor beta chain is shown here with its context. Its antigen remains unknown. Between the trimmed V and J ends, which lost 2 bases and 4 bases, there was a span of 13 bases. Per germline, CDR1 MNHEY and CDR2 SVGAGI. This CDR3 comprises 15 residues. The repertoire was sequenced with immunoSEQ multiplex PCR; TCRdb's copy has only in-frame clones and lacks some. The sample lists some 170,000 clones, roughly 89% occurring once. This entry belongs to a study of T cell responses to AZD1222 COVID-19 vaccine. Background on the study: Timing groups of about 4 and about 12 weeks for second doses were pooled. Study results and caveats: The donor cohort was predominantly white British with a female majority, and clonal diversity may have been underestimated. Researchers took repertoire samples only after the peak T cell response had come. Variant regions that are unmutated are reportedly the target of nearly half of spike-specific TCRs.

This material consisted of peripheral blood, taken on day 0 of AZD1222 vaccination. This clonotype originated in an adult in good health. The genes are TRBV6-5 and TRBJ2-3; D might be TRBD1 or TRBD2, each matching 6 bases. This chain's CDR3 is CASSYVGGMADTQYF. CDR3 sequence (DNA): TGTGCCAGCAGTTACGTAGGGGGGATGGCAGATACGCAGTATTTT.